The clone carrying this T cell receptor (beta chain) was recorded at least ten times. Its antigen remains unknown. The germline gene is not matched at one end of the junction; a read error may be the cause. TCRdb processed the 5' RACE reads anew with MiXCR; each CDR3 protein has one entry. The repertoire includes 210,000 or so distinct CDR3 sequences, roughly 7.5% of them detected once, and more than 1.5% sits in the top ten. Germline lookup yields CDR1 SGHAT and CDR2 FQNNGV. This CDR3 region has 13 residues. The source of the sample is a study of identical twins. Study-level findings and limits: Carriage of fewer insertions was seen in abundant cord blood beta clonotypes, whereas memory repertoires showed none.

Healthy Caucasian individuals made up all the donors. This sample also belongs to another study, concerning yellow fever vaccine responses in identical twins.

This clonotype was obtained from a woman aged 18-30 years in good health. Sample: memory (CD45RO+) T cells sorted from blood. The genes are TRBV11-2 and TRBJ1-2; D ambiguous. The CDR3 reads CASSLHTSRMHLF. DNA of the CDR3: TGTGCCAGCAGCTTACACACCAGTAGGATGCATCTCTTC.